This TCR beta chain was recovered during a study of post-analysis software for immune sequencing data. Study-wide background: Patients had relapsing-remitting, secondary progressive or progressive-relapsing multiple sclerosis; some lacked subtype.

Tagging with unique molecular identifiers was a feature of the TCR beta cDNA libraries. The source material, about 0.9 to 10 million T cells, gave rise to roughly 0.5 million cDNA molecules. MiXCR, applied by TCRdb to the PCR reads, yields one record per CDR3 protein. The sample lists some 890,000 distinct CDR3 sequences, approximately 57% occurring once. General study points: Under the F measure, samples that were prepared in one batch clustered strongly together. Significantly decreased normalized Chao1 diversity was recorded for multiple sclerosis patients relative to controls.

A word on this clonotype: What it binds is not known.

Sequencing used blood. This clonotype was sampled from a girl aged 10 to 17 with multiple sclerosis.

CDR3 nucleotide sequence: TGTGCCAGCAGTGCCGGGGCAGGGGGCTTCTATGGCTACACCTTC. Amino acid sequence: CASSAGAGGFYGYTF. The genes are TRBV28 and TRBJ1-2; 8 positions match TRBD1. The germline V gene has CDR1 MDHEN and CDR2 SYDVKM. The CDR3 covers 15 residues. The trim removed 5 bases at V and 4 bases at J, leaving 9 bases unmatched.